This T cell receptor (beta chain) was recorded in a study of cytotoxic CD8 clonotypes in ibrutinib-treated CLL. The wider study: The group held 11 relapsed/refractory and around 14 treatment-naive patients, with 17 to 18 IGHV unmutated. Findings and limits, study-wide: Clonality went higher at ibrutinib response and then dropped back toward baseline at progression. Sustained-remission and progressing patients had different sampling times. Shared public clonotypes were rare, and on treatment they either got smaller or stayed the same.

Concerning this clone: Its target is not known.

Sequenced by immunoSEQ multiplex PCR; TCRdb stores in-frame clones only, minus some. This table holds 40,000 or so clones, roughly two thirds found once. Trimming stripped 7 bases from V and 6 bases from J, with 15 bases between. This CDR3 is 14 amino acids long. CDR1 and CDR2 from the germline V gene are LNHDA and SQIVND (reference sequence). This specimen was PBMCs, taken after 12 months of ibrutinib treatment. This receptor was identified in a human donor with chronic lymphocytic leukemia. The chain carries TRBV19 and TRBJ2-2; D gene uncertain. CDR3 protein: CASMISPRAGELFF. As DNA, the CDR3 is TGTGCCAGTATGATCTCCCCTAGGGCCGGGGAGCTGTTTTTT.